Given below is one T cell receptor beta chain in context. What it binds is not known. Each population that was sorted was more than 95% pure. The sample belongs to a study of beta chain features in type 1 diabetes. General study points: Healthy donors had naive, central memory and Treg TCRB repertoires that appeared less similar than those seen among patients.

Germline V gene data show CDR1 as SGHDT and CDR2 as YYEEEE. V shed 1 base, J shed 2 bases, and the junction held 4 bases outside the gene matches. The CDR3 length is 15 residues. As every portion of the isolated RNA was reverse transcribed, the sequencing read expressed TCRB transcripts. Average reads for naive, central memory and regulatory T cell samples were about 3.57 million. Some clones are missing from TCRdb's copy, which holds only in-frame ones; the method was immunoSEQ multiplex PCR. The profile shows 130,000 to 150,000 clones, about a tenth of them singletons. Material for sequencing was central memory CD4+ T cells from blood. The TCR sequence derives from a young man in good health. The rearrangement links TRBV5-6 to TRBJ2-5, with 8 bases identical to TRBD2. The CDR3, as DNA: TGTGCCAGCAGCTTGATTAGCGGGGTTCAAGAGACCCAGTACTTC. This translates into CASSLISGVQETQYF.